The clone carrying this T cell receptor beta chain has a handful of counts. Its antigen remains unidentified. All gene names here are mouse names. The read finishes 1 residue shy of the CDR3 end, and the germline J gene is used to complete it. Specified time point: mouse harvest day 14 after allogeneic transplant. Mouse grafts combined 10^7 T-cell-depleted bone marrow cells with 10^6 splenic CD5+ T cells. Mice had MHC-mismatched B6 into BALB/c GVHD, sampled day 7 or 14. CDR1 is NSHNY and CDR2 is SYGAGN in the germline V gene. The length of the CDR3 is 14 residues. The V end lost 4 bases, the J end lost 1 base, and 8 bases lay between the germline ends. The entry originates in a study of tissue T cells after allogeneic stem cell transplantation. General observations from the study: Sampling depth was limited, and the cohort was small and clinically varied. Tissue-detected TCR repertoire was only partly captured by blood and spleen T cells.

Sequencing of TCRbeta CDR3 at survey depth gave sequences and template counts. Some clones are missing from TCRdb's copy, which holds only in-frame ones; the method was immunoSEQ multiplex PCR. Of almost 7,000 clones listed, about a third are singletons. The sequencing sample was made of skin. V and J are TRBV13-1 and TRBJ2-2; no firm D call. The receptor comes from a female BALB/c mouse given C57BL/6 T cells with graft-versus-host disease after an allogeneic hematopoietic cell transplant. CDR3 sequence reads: CASSTEQNTGQLYF. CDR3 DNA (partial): TGTGCCAGCAGTACAGAGCAAAACACCGGGCAGCTCTAC.